This T cell receptor (beta chain) was identified in a study of cytomegalovirus exposure and HLA in healthy donors. Healthy individuals who donated bone marrow served as the donors. Germline CDR1 is MNHEY and CDR2 is SVGAGI. Trimming pared 2 bases from V and 8 bases from J, leaving 12 bases between. The length of the CDR3 is 13 residues. Findings and caveats of the study: Fewer N-insertions (relative to the roughly 610-donor mean) were reportedly seen in an Asian-associated ancestry cluster in a later analysis. Most TCR beta V segments were productive about 90% or about 30% of the time in an earlier analysis. Researchers reported in a later analysis that a missense DCLRE1C variant was tied to TCR beta V- and J-gene trimming.

For this clone: Its antigen is unidentified.

Amplification used 60 Vbeta primers and 13 Jbeta primers. Method: immunoSEQ multiplex PCR; TCRdb's copy keeps in-frame clones and lacks some. The sample includes 30,000 to 40,000 clones, 65% to 75% of them seen just once. Sequenced sample: PBMCs. The clonotype was recovered from a man in his forties in good health and CMV-seropositive. This chain joins TRBV6-5 and TRBJ1-1; D is perhaps TRBD1 (5 bases). This CDR3 is CASSYQEKGEAFF. For the CDR3, the DNA is TGTGCCAGCAGTTACCAAGAAAAGGGGGAAGCTTTCTTT.